This TCR beta chain derives from a study of blood T cell repertoires in COVID-19. Study-wide background: The analysed material was cDNA or gDNA that came from T cells, B-cell-depleted T cells, or PBMCs.

A COVID-19 case had been met by exposed participants during the 2 weeks before study entry. The CDR3 loop spans 16 amino acids. CDR1 MNHEY and CDR2 SMNVEV come from the germline V gene (reference sequence). The V gene end was trimmed by 4 bases and the J gene end by 3 bases; junction bases not matched to a gene: 4. Original handling: Using reference gene primer amplification, nucleated cell counts were estimated. TCRdb's table, derived via immunoSEQ multiplex PCR, lists solely in-frame clones and lacks some. V, J and clone size reflect that table, while D and trimming were determined from the DNA. Of a few hundred thousand clones listed, 88% were seen once; the top ten hold around 0.92%.

The specimen was PBMCs or T cells enriched from blood (not recorded which). The rearrangement links TRBV27 to TRBJ1-5; TRBD1 agrees at 12 bases. The receptor was derived from a woman aged 25 to 39 who had been exposed to COVID-19. The CDR3 reads CASSSGQGAYNQPQHF. For the CDR3, the DNA is TGTGCCAGCAGTTCGGGACAGGGGGCCTACAATCAGCCCCAGCATTTT.